These 25 T cell receptor beta chains originate from one sample sequenced in a study of post-analysis software for immune sequencing data. Study-wide results and caveats: Relative to controls, patients had about 5 TRBV segments at higher frequency, with TRBV5-6, TRBV5-1 and TRBV20-1 among these.

These receptors' antigens are unknown. Libraries were made from TCR beta cDNA, and they carried unique molecular identifiers. TCRdb re-called the PCR reads with MiXCR, one entry per CDR3 protein. The top ten hold about 11% of the sample, which has roughly 670,000 distinct CDR3 sequences, roughly three fifths seen once. Sequenced material: blood. These receptors came from a girl under 10 years old with multiple sclerosis.

This clonotype has more than one count but fewer than ten. The chain has TRBV6-1 and TRBJ2-3; TRBD1 agrees at 11 bases. The trim removed 8 bases at V and 5 bases at J, leaving 3 bases unmatched. The length of the CDR3 is 13 residues. Germline V gene sequence: CDR1 MNHNS, CDR2 SASEGT. The CDR3 region is CASGQGAVDTQYF. The CDR3 region has the DNA TGTGCCAGCGGACAGGGGGCCGTAGATACGCAGTATTTT.

The chain employs TRBV6-6 and TRBJ2-1; no clear D gene. V was pared by 0 bases and J by 6 bases, with 9 bases between. Germline V lookup: CDR1 MNHNY, CDR2 SVGAGI (reference sequence). This CDR3 is 14 amino acids long. The CDR3, as DNA: TGTGCCAGCAGTTACTCGACTGATGGCAATGAGCAGTTCTTC. Residues: CASSYSTDGNEQFF.

This clonotype was seen more than once but under ten times. Here the CDR3 reads CASNDRRREAGDTQYF. CDR3 in DNA: TGCGCCAGCAATGATCGACGGCGGGAGGCGGGAGATACGCAGTATTTT. The rearrangement links TRBV10-2 to TRBJ2-3, with 8 bases that match TRBD2. Germline assignment: CDR1 WSHSY and CDR2 SAAADI. CDR3 length: 16 amino acids. The trim removed 7 bases at V and 5 bases at J, leaving 14 bases unmatched.

V gene TRBV20-1 combines with J gene TRBJ2-5; D may be TRBD1 (6 bases). This CDR3 is 15 amino acids long. The V and J ends lost 3 bases and 5 bases respectively, with 19 bases between them. Germline values: CDR1 DFQATT, CDR2 SNEGSKA (reference sequence). The CDR3 here is CSASLPDSPGETQYF. As DNA, the CDR3 is TGCAGTGCTAGCTTACCGGACAGCCCGGGGGAGACCCAGTACTTC.

This clonotype was observed a handful of times. The CDR3 nucleotides read TGTGCCAGCAGTTTATTCCCCCTTCCTTTCCTCTATGGCTACACCTTC. Amino acid sequence: CASSLFPLPFLYGYTF. The chain combines TRBV12-3 or TRBV12-4 with TRBJ1-2; D call uncertain. This CDR3 is built from 16 residues. The V end was cut by 2 bases, the J end by 4 bases, with 17 bases between.

The chain links TRBV20-1 to TRBJ2-1; a possible D gene is TRBD2 (6 bases). The V gene's germline CDR1 is DFQATT and CDR2 SNEGSKA (reference sequence). CDR3 length: 15 residues. The V end lost 1 base, the J end lost 0 bases, and 10 bases lay between the germline ends. CDR3 amino acids: CSARVHGSSYNEQFF. DNA of the CDR3: TGCAGTGCTAGAGTCCACGGGAGCTCCTACAATGAGCAGTTCTTC.

This clonotype was counted between two and nine times. Relative to the germline gene, one junction end is altered; a read error may explain this. The chain is built from TRBV7-2 and TRBJ2-3, with 9 bases fitting TRBD2. The CDR3 is 14 residues long. CDR1 SGHTA and CDR2 FQGNSA come from the germline V gene. For the CDR3, the DNA is TGTGCCAGCAGTTTAGGCGGGGGGGCAGATACGCAGTATTTT. Translated: CASSLGGGADTQYF.

The rearrangement links TRBV10-3 to TRBJ2-5, with D possibly matching TRBD1 (6 bases). The V end lost 3 bases, the J end lost 2 bases, and 10 bases lay between the germline ends. The CDR3 is 14 amino acids. The germline V gene encodes CDR1 ENHRY and CDR2 SYGVKD. The CDR3 DNA reads as TGTGCCATCAGTGACCAAGGACAGCAAGAGACCCAGTACTTC. Protein: CAISDQGQQETQYF.

This clonotype showed up just once. Written as DNA, the CDR3 is TGCAGTGCTAGAGGGGGGCACACAGATACGCAGTATTTT. It is translated as CSARGGHTDTQYF. This rearrangement joins TRBV20-1 to TRBJ2-3, with D possibly matching TRBD1 (6 bases). The CDR3 totals 13 residues. Trimming took 1 base from V and 2 from J, leaving 7 bases between them. Germline-derived CDR1 and CDR2 are DFQATT and SNEGSKA (reference sequence).

The CDR3: CASSSEKDTQYF. CDR3 DNA sequence: TGTGCCAGCAGCTCTGAAAAGGATACGCAGTATTTT. The chain is built from TRBV12-3 or TRBV12-4 and TRBJ2-3; D gene uncertain. CDR3 size: 12 residues. V gave up 6 bases and J gave up 6 bases, with 10 bases separating them.

Concerning this clonotype itself: The junction shows a germline mismatch at one end, possibly a read error. The gene calls are TRBV5-5 and TRBJ2-7, with D tentatively TRBD2 (5 bases). Germline-derived CDR1 and CDR2 are SGHKS and YYEKEE (reference sequence). CDR3 length equals 14 residues. CDR3 in amino acids: CTSSLEVGSYEQYF. For the CDR3, the DNA is TGTACCAGCAGCTTGGAGGTAGGCTCCTACGAGCAGTACTTC.

The rearrangement joins TRBV20-1 to TRBJ1-2, with D possibly matching TRBD1 (5 bases). Germline lookup yields CDR1 DFQATT and CDR2 SNEGSKA (reference sequence). V was trimmed by 3 bases and J by 5 bases, leaving 19 bases between them. The CDR3 is 15 amino acids. CDR3 sequence (DNA): TGCAGTGCTAGCAGAGCCACGGGGCGCGGGTATGGCTACACCTTC. This encodes CSASRATGRGYGYTF.

This chain joins TRBV5-1 and TRBJ2-1; D may be TRBD1 or TRBD2 (6 bases each). The ends were cut back, 2 bases at V and 7 bases at J, with 19 bases in the middle. The CDR3 has 16 residues. Germline CDR1 is SGHRS and CDR2 is YFSETQ. The CDR3 reads CASSFPRGAGRNEQFF. CDR3 sequence (DNA): TGCGCCAGCAGCTTCCCCAGGGGAGCGGGCCGGAATGAGCAGTTCTTC. Variable domain in full (rest from reference TRBV5-1 and TRBJ2-1): KAGVTQTPRYLIKTRGQQVTLSCSPISGHRSVSWYQQTPGQGLQFLFEYFSETQRNKGNFPGRFSGRQFSNSRSEMNVSTLELGDSALYLCASSFPRGAGRNEQFFGPGTRLTVL.

This clonotype showed up just a few times. The chain employs TRBV11-2 and TRBJ2-1; 9 bases map to TRBD1. The V gene's germline CDR1 is SGHAT and CDR2 FQNNGV. Trimming cost V 5 bases and J 7 bases; bases outside gene matches: 9. The CDR3 is 15 residues long. Written as DNA, the CDR3 is TGTGCCAGCAGCCCCAACAGGGGGCGGTCAAATGAGCAGTTCTTC. This gives the protein CASSPNRGRSNEQFF.

The V call is TRBV5-1, the J call TRBJ2-3; 11 positions match TRBD2. This CDR3 is 16 amino acids long. Per germline, CDR1 SGHRS and CDR2 YFSETQ. The trim removed 4 bases at V and 6 bases at J, leaving 10 bases unmatched. The CDR3 DNA follows: TGCGCCAGCAGCCGACTAGCGGGATATACAGGGGATACGCAGTATTTT. Translated: CASSRLAGYTGDTQYF.

This clonotype showed up just a few times. The chain links TRBV29-1 to TRBJ2-1; TRBD1 or TRBD2 may be the D gene (6 bases each). This CDR3 contains 14 residues. Germline lookup yields CDR1 SQVTM and CDR2 ANQGSEA. Deletions cut 4 bases from V and 7 bases from J, with 17 bases between. In DNA form, the CDR3 reads TGCAGCGTTGTAGGGGGGTTTGGGGTAAATGAGCAGTTCTTC. Encoded protein: CSVVGGFGVNEQFF.

This chain links TRBV4-2 with TRBJ1-2, with TRBD1 matching 8 bases. Per the germline V gene, CDR1 is LGHNA and CDR2 is YNFKEQ. V shed 0 bases, J shed 4 bases, and the junction held 4 bases outside the gene matches. CDR3 size: 15 residues. This CDR3 reads CASSQDGQGPYGYTF. For the CDR3, the DNA is TGTGCCAGCAGCCAAGACGGACAGGGACCCTATGGCTACACCTTC.

As DNA, the CDR3 is TGTGCCAGCAGTCCCCAGATGACAGGGGCAATAGAGACCCAGTACTTC. It codes for CASSPQMTGAIETQYF. The gene calls are TRBV12-3 or TRBV12-4 and TRBJ2-7; 8 bases line up with TRBD1. The J call is in doubt because the DNA end fits TRBJ2-5 better. The CDR3 runs to 16 residues.

The J gene is TRBJ2-3, the V gene TRBV2, with 8 nucleotides matching TRBD2. Germline CDR1 reads SNHLY; CDR2 reads FYNNEI. The CDR3 totals 15 residues. The V gene end was trimmed by 4 bases and the J gene end by 0 bases; junction bases not matched to a gene: 3. CDR3 sequence reads: CASSGTSLSTDTQYF. CDR3 coding DNA: TGTGCCAGCAGTGGGACTAGCCTTAGCACAGATACGCAGTATTTT.

The CDR3 spells CASCLAGGRGYEQFF. CDR3 in DNA: TGTGCCAGCTGTCTAGCGGGAGGCCGCGGGTATGAGCAGTTCTTC. The chain joins TRBV12-3 or TRBV12-4 to TRBJ2-1; TRBD2 matches at 11 bases. Trimming cost V 8 bases and J 8 bases; bases outside gene matches: 11. This CDR3 contains 15 residues.

This clonotype is a singleton in its sample. CDR3 coding DNA: TGCAGTGCTAAGAGCCTAGCGGGCTCCTACAATGAGCAGTTCTTC. It specifies CSAKSLAGSYNEQFF. The chain uses TRBV20-1 and TRBJ2-1; 8 bases map to TRBD2. This CDR3 is 15 amino acids long. Per the germline V gene, CDR1 is DFQATT and CDR2 is SNEGSKA (reference sequence). V was pared by 4 bases and J by 0 bases, with 5 bases of the junction left unmatched.

This clonotype was found a few times. This chain connects TRBV20-1 to TRBJ2-5; D is undetermined. Germline V CDR1 and CDR2: DFQATT, SNEGSKA (reference sequence). This CDR3 is 12 amino acids long. V was shortened by 1 base and J by 2 bases, with 5 bases between the two germline ends. The CDR3: CSARGEQETQYF. CDR3 sequence (DNA): TGCAGTGCTAGAGGTGAACAAGAGACCCAGTACTTC.

The V call is TRBV14, the J call TRBJ2-1; TRBD2 agrees at 7 bases. The length of the CDR3 is 15 residues. The ends lost 0 bases at V and 4 bases at J; junction bases unmatched: 3. Per the germline V gene, CDR1 is SGHDN and CDR2 is FVKESK. The CDR3 nucleotides read TGTGCCAGCAGCCAAGATTGGGGGGGTTACAATGAGCAGTTCTTC. Translated, it gives CASSQDWGGYNEQFF.

The rearrangement links TRBV7-9 to TRBJ2-1, with unresolved D. CDR1 SEHNR and CDR2 FQNEAQ come from the germline V gene (reference sequence). The CDR3 has 16 residues. The V end lost 1 base, the J end lost 6 bases, and 16 bases lay between the germline ends. The CDR3 sequence: CASSLGVLGLPNEQFF. For the CDR3, the DNA is TGTGCCAGCAGCTTAGGGGTTCTTGGGCTCCCCAATGAGCAGTTCTTC.

The V and J genes are TRBV20-1 and TRBJ1-2; no clear D gene. The CDR3 is 12 residues long. Deletions cut 2 bases from V and 3 bases from J, with 7 bases between. Germline values: CDR1 DFQATT, CDR2 SNEGSKA (reference sequence). CDR3 in amino acids: CSARKVDYGYTF. As DNA, the CDR3 is TGCAGTGCTAGAAAGGTGGACTATGGCTACACCTTC.